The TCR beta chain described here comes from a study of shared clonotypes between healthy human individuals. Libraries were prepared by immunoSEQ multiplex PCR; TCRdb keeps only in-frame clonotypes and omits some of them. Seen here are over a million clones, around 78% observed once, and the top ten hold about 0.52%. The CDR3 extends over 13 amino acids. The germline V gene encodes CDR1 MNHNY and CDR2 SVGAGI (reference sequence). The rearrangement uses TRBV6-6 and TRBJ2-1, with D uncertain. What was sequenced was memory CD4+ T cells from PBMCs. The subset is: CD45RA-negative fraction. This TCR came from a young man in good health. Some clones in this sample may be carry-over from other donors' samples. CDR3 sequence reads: CAIRASSYNEQFF. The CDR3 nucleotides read TGTGCAATCCGCGCGAGCTCCTACAATGAGCAGTTCTTC.